The present TCR beta chain was sequenced within a study of regulatory T cells in long-lasting Graves disease. This clonotype was counted ten times or more. Sample time point: newly diagnosed GD, antithyroid drugs for less than 3 months. RNA extracted from PBMCs served as the sequencing template. Under American Thyroid Association guidelines, Graves' disease was diagnosed. Building of the TCR beta libraries involved iRepertoire HTBI primers and Arm-PCR of CDR3 regions. TCRdb re-called the multiplex PCR reads through MiXCR, storing one row per CDR3 protein. The sample has 200,000 to 250,000 distinct CDR3 sequences, around 17% seen once; the top ten hold more than 20%. Per germline, CDR1 GTSNPN and CDR2 SVGIG (reference sequence). V shed 4 bases and J shed 0 bases, with 18 bases lying between them. The CDR3 totals 17 residues.

The TCR was taken from a female donor with Graves disease. This chain connects TRBV30 to TRBJ1-4; D possibly corresponds to TRBD1 (5 bases). The source material was peripheral blood mononuclear cells (PBMCs), sampled at new diagnosis, from a patient treated with antithyroid drugs. The CDR3 DNA reads as TGTGCCTGGAACCCTAGCGGGGCAAAAGCAACTAATGAAAAACTGTTTTTT. This codes for CAWNPSGAKATNEKLFF.